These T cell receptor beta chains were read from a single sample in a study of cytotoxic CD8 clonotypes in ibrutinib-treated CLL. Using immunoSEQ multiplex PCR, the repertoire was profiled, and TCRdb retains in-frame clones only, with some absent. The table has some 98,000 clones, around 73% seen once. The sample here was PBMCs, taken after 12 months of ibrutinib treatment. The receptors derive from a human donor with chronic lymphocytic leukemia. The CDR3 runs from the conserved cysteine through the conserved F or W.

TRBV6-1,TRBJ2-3,CASSVRGDRGSDTQYF
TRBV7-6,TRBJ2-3,CASSTGTSGGHTDTQYF
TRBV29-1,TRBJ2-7,CSVFYRGLSYEQYF
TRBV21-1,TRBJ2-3,CASSKGGLAGRLGTDTQYF
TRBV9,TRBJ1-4,CASSVRGEPDEKLFF
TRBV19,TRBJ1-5,CASSLTISNQPQHF
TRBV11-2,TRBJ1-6,CASSLDWRAGGSPLHF
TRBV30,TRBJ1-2,CAWSQDPNYGYTF
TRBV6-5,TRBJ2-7,CASRPFGGNYYEQYF
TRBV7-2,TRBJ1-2,CASSLGFLQPGDYGYTF
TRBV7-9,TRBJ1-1,CASSSAGSTEAFF
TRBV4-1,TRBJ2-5,CASSSGPAGAGGETQYF
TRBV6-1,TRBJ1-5,CASSPGGLPQHF
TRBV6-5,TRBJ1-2,CASSAAEGRTYGYTF
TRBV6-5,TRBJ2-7,CASSSPGQGVYEQYF
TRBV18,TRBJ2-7,CASSPPGASGDEQYF
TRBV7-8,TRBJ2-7,CASSPRSNRAYEQYF
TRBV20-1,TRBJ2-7,CSEGSLEEQYF
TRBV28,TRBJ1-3,CASETASGNTIYF
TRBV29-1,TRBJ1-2,CSVPGQGNGGYTF
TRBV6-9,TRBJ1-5,CASSYGQNQPQHF
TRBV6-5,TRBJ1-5,CASSYGTDAQPQHF
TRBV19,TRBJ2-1,CASSMGRDNDNEQFF
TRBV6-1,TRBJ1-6,CASSERQGGYSPLHF
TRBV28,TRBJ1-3,CATLSWGPLSGNTIYF
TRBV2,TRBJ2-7,CASSGTGSSYEQYF
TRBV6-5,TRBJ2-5,CASSFGTVQETQYF
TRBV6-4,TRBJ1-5,CASSLGRPSNQPQHF
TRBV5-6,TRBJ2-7,CASSLQNYEQYF
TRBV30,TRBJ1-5,CAWSTGQGRNQPQHF
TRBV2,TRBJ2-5,CASKALGGTGLRETQYF
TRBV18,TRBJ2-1,CASSPELRDRVNEQFF
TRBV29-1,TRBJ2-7,CSVDGGKGYEQYF
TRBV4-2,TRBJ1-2,CASSQRTGDGYTF
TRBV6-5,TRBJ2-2,CASSLAGTSGELFF